The 21 T cell receptor beta chains below were found in one sample sequenced in a study of T cells after posttransplantation cyclophosphamide. Clones were read by immunoSEQ multiplex PCR, and TCRdb kept only the in-frame ones, dropping some. The sample shows 610 or so clones, 70% to 90% of them seen only once. The sequenced sample consisted of memory CD8+ T cells sorted from blood. Receptors originate from a middle-aged man in good health, CMV-negative, and a related stem cell transplant donor.

This chain joins TRBV4-1 and TRBJ1-5, with 9 bases matching TRBD1. The CDR3 has 14 residues. Germline CDR1 is MGHRA and CDR2 is YSYEKL. Unmatched junction bases numbered 4, after V lost 3 bases and J lost 7 bases. The CDR3 protein is CASSQDRGGQPQHF. The CDR3 nucleotides are TGCGCCAGCAGCCAGGACAGGGGTGGGCAGCCCCAGCATTTT.

The chain recombines TRBV7-9 with TRBJ2-7, with D perhaps matching TRBD1 (6 bases). Germline V gives CDR1 SEHNR, CDR2 FQNEAQ (reference sequence). The V and J ends lost 6 bases and 5 bases respectively, with 17 bases between them. This CDR3 comprises 14 residues. In nucleotides, the CDR3 is TGTGCCAGCAGTCGAGTACAGGGTTCCCACGAGCAGTACTTC. Protein product: CASSRVQGSHEQYF. Variable domain in full (rest from reference TRBV7-9 and TRBJ2-7): DTGVSQNPRHKITKRGQNVTFRCDPISEHNRLYWYRQTLGQGPEFLTYFQNEAQLEKSRLLSDRFSAERPKGSFSTLEIQRTEQGDSAMYLCASSRVQGSHEQYFGPGTRLTVT.

The chain couples TRBV7-8 to TRBJ2-7; D is possibly TRBD2 (5 bases). CDR1 is SGHVS, CDR2 FQNEAQ, per germline. This CDR3 is 14 amino acids long. V was pared by 5 bases and J by 2 bases, with 13 bases between. The CDR3 DNA reads as TGTGCCAGCAGCCCAAGCGGAACTACCTACGAGCAGTACTTC. Residues: CASSPSGTTYEQYF.

The chain links TRBV7-3 to TRBJ2-1; D not certain. The ends were cut back, 5 bases at V and 8 bases at J, with 25 bases in the middle. CDR1 and CDR2 (germline): SGHTA, FQGTGA. There are 17 residues in the CDR3. For the CDR3, the DNA is TGTGCCAGCAGCCAACAAATAGGTGTCGAGAGGAGAGATGAGCAGTTCTTC. This codes for CASSQQIGVERRDEQFF.

Comment on this clone: Germline is not matched at one junction end, which may reflect a read error. The identical CDR3 is also encoded by other nucleotide sequences in the sample. The chain uses TRBV6-5 and TRBJ2-7; 9 nucleotides agree with TRBD2. Per the germline V gene, CDR1 is MNHEY and CDR2 is SVGAGI. The CDR3 contains 15 residues. The DNA for the CDR3 is TGTGCCAGCAGACCCCTGGCGGGGGGGTCCTACGAGCAGTATTTC. Protein product: CASRPLAGGSYEQYF.

The J gene is TRBJ2-7, the V gene TRBV5-1, with 8 bases aligning to TRBD1. The germline V gene encodes CDR1 SGHRS and CDR2 YFSETQ. This CDR3 is built from 15 residues. V was pared by 1 base and J by 5 bases, with 8 bases of the junction left unmatched. This CDR3 is CASSLIGTGENEQYF. For the CDR3, the DNA is TGCGCCAGCAGCTTGATTGGGACAGGAGAGAACGAGCAGTACTTC.

The chain links TRBV6-1 to TRBJ2-3; 8 bases fit TRBD2. The CDR3 totals 15 residues. Germline V gene data show CDR1 as MNHNS and CDR2 as SASEGT. V trimming: 8 bases; J trimming: 2 bases; junction bases outside the gene matches: 9. The CDR3 nucleotides read TGTGCCAGCTCAGGGACTAGGGACTACACAGATACGCAGTATTTT. It specifies CASSGTRDYTDTQYF.

The V call is TRBV28, the J call TRBJ2-3, with 8 nucleotides matching TRBD2. With 6 bases clipped from V and 3 bases from J, the junction kept 8 bases outside the gene matches. CDR1 is MDHEN, CDR2 SYDVKM, per germline. The CDR3 is made up of 15 amino acids. CDR3 protein: CASREGLAGTDTQYF. The CDR3 bases are TGTGCCAGCAGGGAAGGACTAGCTGGAACAGATACGCAGTATTTT.

This clone was picked up one time. This chain uses TRBV6-5 with TRBJ2-7; D is unclear. Between the trimmed V and J ends, which lost 0 bases and 1 base, there was a span of 4 bases. CDR1 and CDR2 (germline): MNHEY, SVGAGI. The CDR3 loop spans 13 amino acids. CDR3 residues: CASSYSSSYEQYF. CDR3 DNA sequence: TGTGCCAGCAGTTACTCGAGTTCCTACGAGCAGTACTTC.

The CDR3 reads CASSDSPDRGNYGYTF. The CDR3 nucleotides are TGTGCCAGCAGTGACTCCCCGGACAGGGGAAACTATGGCTACACCTTC. This chain joins TRBV6-4 and TRBJ1-2; 9 bases match TRBD1. V was pared by 0 bases and J by 2 bases, with 4 bases of the junction left unmatched. The CDR3 sequence is 16 residues long. Germline assignment: CDR1 MRHNA and CDR2 SNTAGT.

This chain uses TRBV4-3 with TRBJ2-7, with 11 bases aligning to TRBD2. The junction had 3 bases not matched to a gene; V was cut back by 6 bases and J by 2 bases. The CDR3 length is 14 residues. Germline-derived CDR1 and CDR2 are LGHNA and YSLEER. The CDR3 DNA reads as TGCGCCAGCAGTCCGGGACTAGCGGCCTACGAGCAGTACTTC. Translated, it gives CASSPGLAAYEQYF.

V and J are TRBV4-1 and TRBJ2-5; D is perhaps TRBD1 (6 bases). The CDR3 runs to 15 residues. The V end was cut by 3 bases, the J end by 5 bases, with 16 bases between. The germline CDR1 and CDR2 sequences are MGHRA and YSYEKL. The CDR3 protein is CASSHLQGSEETQYF. DNA for the CDR3: TGCGCCAGCAGCCACCTCCAGGGGTCTGAGGAGACCCAGTACTTC.

This chain uses TRBV7-3 with TRBJ2-1, with D possibly being TRBD2 (6 bases). The CDR3 runs 14 residues. Germline lookup yields CDR1 SGHTA and CDR2 FQGTGA. V lost 4 bases to trimming and J lost 0 bases, with 7 bases between them. CDR3 protein: CASSSDYSYNEQFF. The DNA of the CDR3 is TGTGCCAGCAGCTCGGACTACTCCTACAATGAGCAGTTCTTC.

This clone was counted a single time. The genes are TRBV6-4 and TRBJ2-3; 9 bases are shared with TRBD2. The V gene's germline CDR1 is MRHNA and CDR2 SNTAGT. The CDR3 is 15 residues long. V trimming: 5 bases; J trimming: 2 bases; junction bases outside the gene matches: 5. The CDR3 nucleotides are TGTGCCAGCAGTAGCGCTAGCGGGGACACAGATACGCAGTATTTT. It encodes CASSSASGDTDTQYF.

The chain employs TRBV7-2 and TRBJ2-7; TRBD2 might be the D (6 bases). The V and J ends lost 1 base and 4 bases respectively, with 20 bases between them. Germline lookup yields CDR1 SGHTA and CDR2 FQGNSA. The CDR3 is made up of 17 amino acids. The CDR3 region is CASSLGVGAGPGYEQYF. CDR3 in DNA: TGTGCCAGCAGCTTAGGGGTGGGAGCGGGCCCTGGTTACGAGCAGTACTTC.

The chain uses TRBV5-1 and TRBJ2-5, with TRBD1 identical over 8 bases. With the DNA end fitting TRBJ2-7 better, the J assignment may be wrong. There are 15 residues in the CDR3. Germline V gives CDR1 SGHRS, CDR2 YFSETQ. CDR3 coding DNA: TGCGCCAGCAGCTTGATTGGGACAGGAGAGAACGAGCAGTACTTC. It specifies CASSLIGTGENEQYF.

This chain links TRBV6-4 with TRBJ2-1, with TRBD2 matching 7 bases. This CDR3 spans 16 amino acids. Germline values: CDR1 MRHNA, CDR2 SNTAGT. Trimming at V came to 0 bases and at J to 4 bases, leaving 6 bases not matched to a gene. The CDR3 spells CASSDSTTSSYNEQFF. The CDR3, as DNA: TGTGCCAGCAGTGACTCGACGACTAGCAGTTACAATGAGCAGTTCTTC.

This clone appeared once. The chain couples TRBV4-2 to TRBJ2-7; 8 bases map to TRBD2. The germline gives CDR1 LGHNA, CDR2 YNFKEQ. J lost 11 bases, V lost 3 bases, and 15 bases had no gene match. The CDR3 runs 15 residues. The CDR3 region is CASSQEAGEVGKKYF. CDR3 nucleotide sequence: TGTGCCAGCAGCCAGGAAGCGGGAGAGGTAGGGAAAAAGTACTTC.

J is TRBJ2-5 and V is TRBV6-5; 7 bases align to TRBD2. The CDR3 is 14 amino acids. Germline loops: CDR1 MNHEY, CDR2 SVGAGI. The junction had 6 bases not matched to a gene; V was cut back by 3 bases and J by 5 bases. The CDR3 bases are TGTGCCAGCAGTTATAGGAGGGGAGGGGAGACCCAGTACTTC. Protein product: CASSYRRGGETQYF.

The CDR3 region is CASRKGQAYEQYF. The CDR3 nucleotides are TGTGCCAGCAGAAAAGGACAGGCCTACGAGCAGTACTTC. The V gene is TRBV28, the J gene TRBJ2-7; TRBD1 matches at 7 bases. The CDR3 length is 13 residues. Looked up from germline, CDR1 is MDHEN and CDR2 is SYDVKM. J lost 2 bases, V lost 6 bases, and 4 bases had no gene match.

This chain connects TRBV7-9 to TRBJ2-5, with unresolved D. The CDR3 is made up of 14 amino acids. Germline CDR1 SEHNR, CDR2 FQNEAQ (reference sequence). With 4 bases removed from V and 5 bases from J, the gap between germline ends came to 14 bases. The chain's CDR3 is CASSSGILEETQYF. The CDR3 DNA is TGTGCCAGCAGCTCCGGAATCTTGGAGGAGACCCAGTACTTC.